The source of this T cell receptor beta chain is a study of beta chain features in type 1 diabetes. The table lists this clone with a few counts. Every bit of the isolated RNA underwent reverse transcription, so sequencing read expressed TCRB transcripts. Repertoires were generated with immunoSEQ multiplex PCR, while TCRdb's copy carries only in-frame clones and drops some. The table has hundreds of thousands of clones, about 16% seen once. This clonotype originated in a man between 18 and 29 years old in good health. Material: naive CD4+ T cells from blood.

CDR3 loop: CASSLSGVSTDTQYF. CDR3 DNA sequence: TGTGCCAGCAGCTTGTCTGGCGTATCCACAGATACGCAGTATTTT. The rearrangement uses TRBV5-5 and TRBJ2-3; D call uncertain. Germline V gene lookup returns CDR1 SGHKS and CDR2 YYEKEE (reference sequence). The CDR3 is 15 amino acids. Trimming cost V 1 base and J 2 bases, with 11 bases left between them.